Below, one TCR beta chain is given with its context. The sample comes from a study of T cell responses to AZD1222 COVID-19 vaccine. Profiled with immunoSEQ multiplex PCR; TCRdb holds only in-frame clones, not every one. The sample consists of 120,000 or so clones, 70% to 90% of them appearing once. Germline V gives CDR1 MNHEY, CDR2 SVGAGI. The CDR3 extends over 15 amino acids. The ends were cut back, 0 bases at V and 3 bases at J, with 12 bases in the middle. The sample in question was peripheral blood, obtained on day 0 of AZD1222 vaccination. This receptor was identified in an adult in good health. This rearrangement joins TRBV6-5 to TRBJ2-7; tentative D call: TRBD2 (5 bases). The CDR3 sequence: CASSYSGGPHYEQYF. CDR3 coding DNA: TGTGCCAGCAGTTACTCGGGCGGGCCACACTACGAGCAGTACTTC.